These 21 T cell receptor beta chains share one sample of origin, sequenced in a study of T cell repertoires in cytomegalovirus infection. MiXCR, applied by TCRdb to the reads, yields one record per CDR3 protein. The sample holds a few hundred thousand distinct CDR3 sequences, over 7.5% seen once. The source material was PBMCs. These receptors all stem from a human donor in good health (CMV status not recorded). Some clones in this sample may be carry-over from other donors' samples.

This clonotype was counted ten times or more. V gene TRBV7-6 combines with J gene TRBJ1-4; D ambiguous. CDR1 and CDR2 (germline): SGHVS, FNYEAQ. V was clipped by 4 bases and J by 8 bases, with 11 bases between them. This CDR3 region has 13 residues. Here the CDR3 reads CASSSQYAEKLFF. The CDR3 DNA sequence: TGTGCCAGCAGCTCCCAGTACGCGGAAAAACTGTTTTTT. The variable domain in full, completed from reference TRBV7-6 and TRBJ1-4, reads GAGVSQSPRYKVTKRGQDVALRCDPISGHVSLYWYRQALGQGPEFLTYFNYEAQQDKSGLPNDRFSAERPEGSISTLTIQRTEQRDSAMYRCASSSQYAEKLFFGSGTQLSVL.

This clonotype was recorded at least ten times. This rearrangement joins TRBV6-5 to TRBJ2-5; D is perhaps TRBD2 (5 bases). The germline V gene encodes CDR1 MNHEY and CDR2 SVGAGI. The V and J ends lost 0 bases and 4 bases respectively, with 12 bases between them. The CDR3 spans 15 residues. DNA for the CDR3: TGTGCCAGCAGTTACTCAACGAGGGAGCTAGAGACCCAGTACTTC. Amino acid sequence: CASSYSTRELETQYF.

As concerns this clonotype: Lacking the conserved final phenylalanine or tryptophan, this CDR3 likely reflects a read error. This sequence joins TRBV19 and TRBJ2-1, with TRBD1 as a possible D gene (6 bases). The CDR3 length is 17 residues. Trimming pared 6 bases from V and 1 base from J, leaving 19 bases between. Germline CDR1 and CDR2: LNHDA and SQIVND (reference sequence). Here the CDR3 DNA reads TGTGCCAGTAGACCCCCGGGGAGCAGGGGATCCTACAATGAGCAGTTCTAC. As protein: CASRPPGSRGSYNEQFY.

CDR3 in amino acids: CASSENGRVIYF. As DNA, the CDR3 is TGTGCCAGCAGTGAAAACGGACGGGTCATCTACTTC. The rearrangement uses TRBV2 and TRBJ2-4, with D unresolved. The CDR3 is 12 residues long. The germline V and J ends were trimmed by 2 bases and 16 bases, with 15 bases remaining between them. Germline CDR1 is SNHLY and CDR2 is FYNNEI.

This clonotype was recorded many times. The genes are TRBV7-6 and TRBJ2-7; possible D gene TRBD2, 5 bases. The length of the CDR3 is 14 residues. The V gene's germline CDR1 is SGHVS and CDR2 FNYEAQ. V was clipped by 0 bases and J by 6 bases, with 12 bases between them. CDR3 in DNA: TGTGCCAGCAGCTTAGCGCGGGTTAACTCCGAGCAGTACTTC. Translated: CASSLARVNSEQYF. The full variable domain, completed using reference TRBV7-6 and TRBJ2-7, is GAGVSQSPRYKVTKRGQDVALRCDPISGHVSLYWYRQALGQGPEFLTYFNYEAQQDKSGLPNDRFSAERPEGSISTLTIQRTEQRDSAMYRCASSLARVNSEQYFGPGTRLTVT.

J is TRBJ2-7 and V is TRBV25-1; a possible D gene is TRBD1 (5 bases). The CDR3 sequence is 14 residues long. Per the germline V gene, CDR1 is MGHDK and CDR2 is SYGVNS. V was cut by 2 bases and J by 2 bases, with 10 bases left in between. CDR3 sequence (DNA): TGTGCCAGCAGTGAAGGGCAGGGAACCTACGAGCAGTACTTC. This translates into CASSEGQGTYEQYF.

This clonotype has a handful of counts. The chain combines TRBV6-5 with TRBJ1-2, with TRBD1 identical over 9 bases. There are 16 residues in the CDR3. Losses at the gene ends were 0 bases for V and 2 bases for J; bases not matched to a gene: 4. Germline V lookup: CDR1 MNHEY, CDR2 SVGAGI. CDR3 residues: CASSYSGTGLNYGYTF. The DNA of the CDR3 is TGTGCCAGCAGTTACTCCGGGACAGGGTTGAACTATGGCTACACCTTC.

This clonotype was seen ten or more times. One end of the junction fails to match germline, which may point to a read error. The V call is TRBV28, the J call TRBJ2-1; 9 nucleotides align to TRBD2. The CDR3 contains 13 residues. Per germline, CDR1 MDHEN and CDR2 SYDVKM. The CDR3 protein is CASSFLGGRALLF. CDR3 coding DNA: TGTGCCAGCAGTTTTCTCGGCGGGAGGGCCTTGCTCTTC.

Ten or more counts support this clonotype. The CDR3 loop is CASSLSREGTGELFF. CDR3 sequence (DNA): TGTGCCAGCAGCCTTTCGAGGGAGGGCACCGGGGAGCTGTTTTTT. V is TRBV12-3 or TRBV12-4 and J is TRBJ2-2; 7 positions match TRBD2. J gave up 4 bases and V 6 bases, and 8 bases lay outside the gene matches. The CDR3 runs to 15 residues.

This sequence joins TRBV15 and TRBJ2-1, with D perhaps matching TRBD1 (5 bases). V shed 5 bases and J shed 4 bases, with 6 bases lying between them. This CDR3 contains 12 residues. Per germline, CDR1 LNHNV and CDR2 YYDKDF (reference sequence). CDR3: CATSYRYNEQFF. The CDR3 nucleotides are TGTGCCACCAGCTACAGGTACAATGAGCAGTTCTTC. The variable domain in full, completed from reference TRBV15 and TRBJ2-1, reads DAMVIQNPRYQVTQFGKPVTLSCSQTLNHNVMYWYQQKSSQAPKLLFHYYDKDFNNEADTPDNFQSRRPNTSFCFLDIRSPGLGDTAMYLCATSYRYNEQFFGPGTRLTVL.

The rearrangement uses TRBV7-6 and TRBJ2-7; 14 bases fit TRBD2. CDR3 size: 18 residues. V lost 6 bases and J lost 3; bases outside the gene matches: 13. The germline CDR1 and CDR2 sequences are SGHVS and FNYEAQ. The CDR3 region has the DNA TGTGCCAGCAGTAAGGGGGGGACTAGCGGGAGAATGGTCTACGAGCAGTACTTC. This encodes CASSKGGTSGRMVYEQYF.

This clonotype was counted ten times or more. J is TRBJ2-7 and V is TRBV4-3, with 9 bases fitting TRBD1. The CDR3 is made up of 14 amino acids. Germline V gene sequence: CDR1 LGHNA, CDR2 YSLEER. V was clipped by 3 bases and J by 1 base; unmatched bases: 1. In DNA, the CDR3 is TGCGCCAGCAGCCACGGACAGGGGTCCTACGAGCAGTACTTC. As protein: CASSHGQGSYEQYF.

There are many counts of this clonotype. This chain uses TRBV7-2 with TRBJ2-2, with 8 bases identical to TRBD2. CDR1 is SGHTA, CDR2 FQGNSA, per germline. The CDR3 consists of 15 residues. Unmatched junction bases numbered 2, after V lost 5 bases and J lost 0 bases. DNA of the CDR3: TGTGCCAGCAGCACTAGCGGTTCGAACACCGGGGAGCTGTTTTTT. Translating it yields CASSTSGSNTGELFF.

This clonotype turned up a few times. The CDR3 loop reads CAISSGQGAQPNTEAFF. The CDR3 region has the DNA TGTGCCATCAGTTCCGGACAGGGGGCACAACCCAACACTGAAGCTTTCTTT. The chain couples TRBV10-3 to TRBJ1-1; 11 bases agree with TRBD1. Per germline, CDR1 ENHRY and CDR2 SYGVKD. The CDR3 has 17 residues. Trimming cost V 5 bases and J 2 bases; bases outside gene matches: 10.

This clonotype was observed many times. This chain joins TRBV7-2 and TRBJ2-6; 8 positions agree with TRBD1. The CDR3 has 17 residues. V shed 5 bases and J 0 bases; nucleotides not matched to a gene: 6. The germline CDR1 and CDR2 sequences are SGHTA and FQGNSA. CDR3: CASSGRTGPSGANVLTF. The CDR3 DNA is TGTGCCAGCAGCGGCAGGACAGGGCCCTCTGGGGCCAACGTCCTGACTTTC.

The table lists this clonotype with many counts. The rearrangement uses TRBV7-2 and TRBJ1-4; no definite D call. The V gene's germline CDR1 is SGHTA and CDR2 FQGNSA. The germline V and J ends were trimmed by 5 bases and 0 bases, with 10 bases remaining between them. There are 15 residues in the CDR3. The CDR3 region is CASSLRVATNEKLFF. CDR3 DNA sequence: TGTGCCAGCAGCCTGCGGGTTGCAACTAATGAAAAACTGTTTTTT.

There are many counts of this clonotype. One end of the junction varies from germline; a read error may be responsible. The DNA of the CDR3 is TGTGCCAGCAGTTATCCGGGGACCGGGACTGAAGACTTC. This codes for CASSYPGTGTEDF. The chain recombines TRBV7-2 with TRBJ2-7; TRBD2 might be the D (6 bases). Germline-derived CDR1 and CDR2 are SGHTA and FQGNSA. The CDR3 length is 13 residues.

The sample holds a few counts of this clonotype. J is TRBJ2-2 and V is TRBV27; D is uncertain. Per the germline V gene, CDR1 is MNHEY and CDR2 is SMNVEV (reference sequence). The CDR3 has 17 amino acids. Between the trimmed V and J ends, which lost 8 bases and 0 bases, there was a span of 19 bases. CDR3: CASSLVPDPANTGELFF. In nucleotides, the CDR3 is TGTGCCAGCTCCCTGGTACCCGATCCCGCGAACACCGGGGAGCTGTTTTTT.

The table lists this clonotype with a few counts. The chain uses TRBV6-2 or TRBV6-3 and TRBJ2-1; unclear D gene. Germline V gene lookup returns CDR1 MNHEY and CDR2 SVGEGT. The CDR3 is made up of 14 amino acids. Trimming pared 4 bases from V and 9 bases from J, leaving 16 bases between. The CDR3 region is CASSWSLRIVEQFF. The CDR3 bases are TGTGCCAGCAGTTGGAGTCTCCGGATTGTTGAGCAGTTCTTC.

This chain uses TRBV3-1 with TRBJ1-3, with D tentatively TRBD1 (5 bases). This CDR3 contains 17 residues. Germline CDR1 reads LGHDT; CDR2 reads YNNKEL (reference sequence). The V and J ends lost 0 bases and 1 base respectively, with 13 bases between them. The chain's CDR3 is CASSQDAGPPSGNTIYF. The CDR3 bases are TGTGCCAGCAGCCAAGATGCAGGGCCACCTTCTGGAAACACCATATATTTT.

The table lists this clonotype with many counts. This chain links TRBV18 with TRBJ1-1; 9 bases fit TRBD1. V lost 3 bases to trimming and J lost 5 bases; unmatched junction nucleotides: 7. The CDR3 has 15 amino acids. Germline V gives CDR1 KGHSH, CDR2 LQKENI. The CDR3 loop reads CASSPYRGPMTEAFF. For the CDR3, the DNA is TGTGCCAGCTCACCCTACAGGGGGCCGATGACTGAAGCTTTCTTT.